Below are 30 T cell receptor beta chains sequenced from a single sample in a study of T-cell memory formation after mild COVID-19. TCRdb used MiXCR to reprocess the 5' RACE reads, holding one entry per CDR3 protein. This table has roughly 300,000 distinct CDR3 sequences, 15% to 20% appearing once. Input material: PBMCs or a T cell subset sorted from them (not recorded which). The receptors originated from a man aged 18 to 29 who had mild COVID-19 (a few samples of this study predate the infection). Cell type and time point are not known.

V is TRBV7-9 and J is TRBJ2-5, with a weak D call TRBD1 (6 bases). Trimming pared 5 bases from V and 2 bases from J, leaving 15 bases between. Germline loops: CDR1 SEHNR, CDR2 FQNEAQ (reference sequence). The CDR3 is made up of 15 amino acids. The DNA of the CDR3 is TGTGCCAGCAGCCCGGGACAATCCCGACAAGAGACCCAGTACTTC. It translates to CASSPGQSRQETQYF.

This clonotype was counted between two and nine times. The V call is TRBV5-5, the J call TRBJ1-2, with a possible D match to TRBD1 (5 bases). From germline, CDR1 is SGHKS and CDR2 YYEKEE (reference sequence). This CDR3 spans 14 amino acids. Trimming removed 4 bases at V and 2 bases at J, with 12 bases between. CDR3 DNA: TGTGCCAGCAGCGAAACCACAGGCAACTATGGCTACACCTTC. Amino acids: CASSETTGNYGYTF.

The table lists this clonotype with many counts. The chain joins TRBV12-3 or TRBV12-4 to TRBJ1-1; perhaps TRBD1 as D (6 bases). Between the trimmed V and J ends, which lost 2 bases and 5 bases, there was a span of 12 bases. The CDR3 has 14 residues. CDR3 sequence reads: CASSLLQGYTEAFF. CDR3 DNA: TGTGCCAGCAGTTTATTACAGGGCTATACTGAAGCTTTCTTT.

This clonotype was counted only a few times. This chain connects TRBV5-1 to TRBJ2-7; 11 nucleotides agree with TRBD1. Per germline, CDR1 SGHRS and CDR2 YFSETQ. This CDR3 contains 15 residues. Trimming cost V 4 bases and J 5 bases; bases outside gene matches: 8. The CDR3 nucleotides are TGCGCCAGCAGCCCCGGGACAGGGGGACCTAACGAGCAGTACTTC. It codes for CASSPGTGGPNEQYF.

The rearrangement joins TRBV4-1 to TRBJ1-5; a weak D match, TRBD1 (6 bases). The V gene's germline CDR1 is MGHRA and CDR2 YSYEKL. The length of the CDR3 is 15 residues. With 1 base removed from V and 6 bases from J, the gap between germline ends came to 13 bases. CDR3 coding DNA: TGCGCCAGCAGCCAAGTAGGGGAAGGGGGTCAGCCCCAGCATTTT. It is translated as CASSQVGEGGQPQHF.

This rearrangement joins TRBV27 to TRBJ2-2; a weak D match, TRBD1 (6 bases). The CDR3 loop spans 16 amino acids. Germline lookup yields CDR1 MNHEY and CDR2 SMNVEV (reference sequence). V lost 5 bases, J lost 5 bases, and 18 bases lay in between. Here the CDR3 reads CASSRLSRGGTGELFF. The CDR3 DNA is TGTGCCAGCAGTCGACTCAGCAGGGGTGGGACCGGGGAGCTGTTTTTT.

The chain combines TRBV7-2 with TRBJ2-5; a weak D match, TRBD2 (6 bases). The CDR3 contains 16 residues. Germline CDR1 reads SGHTA; CDR2 reads FQGNSA. Trimming shortened V by 4 bases and J by 5 bases, and 20 bases separated the two germline ends. CDR3 loop: CASSSAKLGGWETQYF. Here the CDR3 DNA reads TGTGCCAGCAGCTCCGCCAAGTTGGGGGGATGGGAGACCCAGTACTTC.

This clonotype was observed once. V usage is TRBV6-5 and J usage is TRBJ1-2; 8 bases map to TRBD1. Germline CDR1 is MNHEY and CDR2 is SVGAGI. With 7 bases clipped from V and 8 bases from J, the junction kept 9 bases outside the gene matches. The CDR3 length is 13 residues. For the CDR3, the DNA is TGTGCCAGCATCCGGGGACAGGATGGCGGCTACACCTTC. Residues: CASIRGQDGGYTF.

This clonotype was counted only a few times. This chain links TRBV7-3 with TRBJ2-1; 8 positions match TRBD2. In germline, CDR1 is SGHTA, CDR2 FQGTGA. J lost 6 bases, V lost 4 bases, and 2 bases had no gene match. The CDR3 extends over 13 amino acids. CDR3 sequence reads: CASSSGLANEQFF. CDR3 bases: TGTGCCAGCAGCTCAGGACTAGCCAATGAGCAGTTCTTC.

The chain employs TRBV12-3 or TRBV12-4 and TRBJ2-6, with D perhaps TRBD2 (6 bases). CDR3 length: 14 amino acids. V was clipped by 6 bases and J by 3 bases, with 9 bases between them. CDR3 coding DNA: TGTGCCAGCAGCGGCGGGGTTGGGGCCAACGTCCTGACTTTC. This sequence encodes CASSGGVGANVLTF.

This rearrangement joins TRBV7-2 to TRBJ1-4, with TRBD1 as a possible D gene (5 bases). The germline CDR1 and CDR2 sequences are SGHTA and FQGNSA. The CDR3 covers 16 residues. V lost 0 bases to trimming and J lost 3 bases, with 11 bases between them. CDR3 region: CASSLAGRAPNEKLFF. The CDR3 DNA reads TGTGCCAGCAGCTTAGCAGGCAGGGCGCCTAATGAAAAACTGTTTTTT.

The chain carries TRBV12-3 or TRBV12-4 and TRBJ1-1; no clear D. The CDR3 is 13 residues long. V lost 6 bases, J lost 2 bases, and 10 bases lay in between. CDR3 region: CASRQRTNTEAFF. CDR3 bases: TGTGCCAGCAGACAGCGTACTAACACTGAAGCTTTCTTT.

This clonotype was seen more than once but under ten times. V gene TRBV5-1 combines with J gene TRBJ1-6, with D possibly matching TRBD1 (5 bases). This CDR3 spans 14 amino acids. The V gene's germline CDR1 is SGHRS and CDR2 YFSETQ. Between the trimmed V and J ends, which lost 4 bases and 3 bases, there was a span of 8 bases. The CDR3 sequence is CASSRGDYNSPLHF. The CDR3 region has the DNA TGCGCCAGCAGCCGAGGGGACTATAATTCACCCCTCCACTTT. Looking up the rest from reference TRBV5-1 and TRBJ1-6 gives the full variable domain: KAGVTQTPRYLIKTRGQQVTLSCSPISGHRSVSWYQQTPGQGLQFLFEYFSETQRNKGNFPGRFSGRQFSNSRSEMNVSTLELGDSALYLCASSRGDYNSPLHFGNGTRLTVT.

The chain combines TRBV6-2 or TRBV6-3 with TRBJ2-7, with a possible D match to TRBD1 (6 bases). The germline V and J ends were trimmed by 6 bases and 0 bases, with 15 bases remaining between them. This CDR3 has 15 amino acids. Germline V lookup: CDR1 MNHEY, CDR2 SVGEGT. The CDR3 spells CASSLRGITSYEQYV. For the CDR3, the DNA is TGTGCCAGCAGCCTCAGGGGAATCACCTCCTACGAGCAGTACGTC.

The chain employs TRBV10-3 and TRBJ1-4; D gene ambiguous. Trimming stripped 4 bases from V and 5 bases from J, with 5 bases between. Looked up from germline, CDR1 is ENHRY and CDR2 is SYGVKD. This CDR3 comprises 12 residues. CDR3 sequence: CAISGGNEKLFF. The CDR3 bases are TGTGCCATCAGTGGGGGAAATGAAAAACTGTTTTTT.

A few counts support this clonotype. The chain uses TRBV2 and TRBJ2-5, with 7 bases that match TRBD2. The CDR3 extends over 14 amino acids. Germline CDR1 reads SNHLY; CDR2 reads FYNNEI. The junction had 10 bases not matched to a gene; V was cut back by 10 bases and J by 2 bases. CDR3 nucleotide sequence: TGTGCCACCCAACTAGCGTCCACTCAAGAGACCCAGTACTTC. Protein: CATQLASTQETQYF.

This clonotype was counted between two and nine times. This rearrangement joins TRBV4-1 to TRBJ1-5; TRBD1 might be the D (6 bases). V was shortened by 0 bases and J by 9 bases, with 15 bases between the two germline ends. Per the germline V gene, CDR1 is MGHRA and CDR2 is YSYEKL. The CDR3 consists of 15 residues. This CDR3 reads CASSQDDGGLWPQHF. In DNA, the CDR3 is TGCGCCAGCAGCCAAGATGATGGGGGCCTCTGGCCCCAGCATTTT.

The rearrangement joins TRBV5-5 to TRBJ1-2; D perhaps matches TRBD1 (5 bases). CDR1 SGHKS and CDR2 YYEKEE come from the germline V gene (reference sequence). The CDR3 covers 13 residues. The germline V and J ends were trimmed by 4 bases and 4 bases, with 11 bases remaining between them. The CDR3 coding sequence is TGTGCCAGCAGCACCAGACAGAGCTATGGCTACACCTTC. It yields the protein CASSTRQSYGYTF.

This clonotype was found a few times. The chain recombines TRBV4-2 with TRBJ1-6, with 7 bases that match TRBD1. The CDR3 runs to 15 residues. The V and J ends lost 2 bases and 10 bases, in that order; junction bases with no gene match: 8. Germline CDR1 LGHNA, CDR2 YNFKEQ. The CDR3 loop reads CASSQKRDSGSPLHF. CDR3 sequence (DNA): TGTGCCAGCAGCCAAAAGAGGGACAGCGGCTCACCCCTCCACTTT.

The V call is TRBV28, the J call TRBJ2-7; 8 nucleotides align to TRBD1. Germline V CDR1 and CDR2: MDHEN, SYDVKM. Trimming removed 6 bases from V and 4 bases from J; junction bases left unmatched: 5. This CDR3 has 13 residues. The CDR3 sequence is CASRPGQAYEQYF. The CDR3 DNA sequence: TGTGCCAGCAGGCCGGGACAGGCTTACGAGCAGTACTTC. Full variable domain (missing parts from reference TRBV28 and TRBJ2-7): DVKVTQSSRYLVKRTGEKVFLECVQDMDHENMFWYRQDPGLGLRLIYFSYDVKMKEKGDIPEGYSVSREKKERFSLILESASTNQTSMYLCASRPGQAYEQYFGPGTRLTVT.

There are a few counts of this clonotype. This chain connects TRBV7-9 to TRBJ2-1; D is ambiguous. The V end lost 2 bases, the J end lost 8 bases, and 10 bases lay between the germline ends. The CDR3 covers 13 residues. CDR1 and CDR2 (germline): SEHNR, FQNEAQ (reference sequence). The CDR3 spells CASSLTPRDEQFF. CDR3 in DNA: TGTGCCAGCAGCTTAACCCCTCGGGATGAGCAGTTCTTC.

This clonotype was counted at least ten times. The chain links TRBV4-2 to TRBJ1-2; no reliable D call. The CDR3 is 14 residues long. Between the trimmed V and J ends, which lost 0 bases and 8 bases, there was a span of 13 bases. Germline loops: CDR1 LGHNA, CDR2 YNFKEQ. The CDR3 DNA is TGTGCCAGCAGCCAAGAAGTTTGGCGCGGAGGCTACACCTTC. Amino acid sequence: CASSQEVWRGGYTF.

This sequence joins TRBV5-4 and TRBJ2-3; 7 bases align to TRBD1. Germline-derived CDR1 and CDR2 are SGHNT and YYREEE (reference sequence). V lost 1 base and J lost 2; bases outside the gene matches: 4. This CDR3 contains 15 residues. The CDR3 DNA is TGTGCCAGCAGCTTGTACGACAGGGACACAGATACGCAGTATTTT. It translates to CASSLYDRDTDTQYF.

This clonotype was counted between two and nine times. This chain links TRBV29-1 with TRBJ1-5, with D maybe TRBD1 (5 bases). Germline V gene data show CDR1 as SQVTM and CDR2 as ANQGSEA. CDR3 length equals 13 residues. The V gene lost 2 bases and the J gene lost 7 bases, with 12 bases spanning the gap. CDR3 sequence (DNA): TGCAGCGTTGAACAGGGTCCTGGCCAGCCCCAGCATTTT. It specifies CSVEQGPGQPQHF.

The rearrangement joins TRBV2 to TRBJ2-5; 8 positions agree with TRBD2. After removal of 6 bases from V and 2 bases from J, the junction contained 2 bases not matched to a gene. The CDR3 sequence is 13 residues long. Germline V CDR1 and CDR2: SNHLY, FYNNEI. CDR3 in amino acids: CASRGLVQETQYF. CDR3 sequence (DNA): TGTGCCAGCAGGGGACTAGTTCAAGAGACCCAGTACTTC.

V is TRBV5-1 and J is TRBJ1-1; 8 bases agree with TRBD1. The J segment lost 0 bases and the V segment lost 7 bases, leaving 5 bases of the junction unmatched. CDR1 is SGHRS and CDR2 is YFSETQ in the germline V gene. This CDR3 spans 14 amino acids. The CDR3: CASRNRGVNTEAFF. The CDR3 DNA reads TGCGCCAGCCGGAACAGGGGGGTGAACACTGAAGCTTTCTTT.

This chain joins TRBV25-1 and TRBJ2-3, with a weak D call TRBD2 (5 bases). The CDR3 extends over 14 amino acids. Trimming left V 7 bases short and J 0 bases short, with 11 bases between. Germline V lookup: CDR1 MGHDK, CDR2 SYGVNS. CDR3 nucleotide sequence: TGTGCCAGCACCGGGGATCTGAGCACAGATACGCAGTATTTT. It yields the protein CASTGDLSTDTQYF.

This clonotype was observed a handful of times. The chain links TRBV20-1 to TRBJ1-5; the D gene is possibly TRBD1 (6 bases). V was cut by 4 bases and J by 5 bases, with 18 bases left in between. The CDR3 loop spans 15 amino acids. Germline V gene sequence: CDR1 DFQATT, CDR2 SNEGSKA (reference sequence). The chain's CDR3 is CSATISRTAHQPQHF. CDR3 DNA sequence: TGCAGTGCTACGATAAGTAGGACAGCGCATCAGCCCCAGCATTTT.

This clonotype was observed many times. This rearrangement joins TRBV24-1 to TRBJ2-3, with D unclear. Germline loops: CDR1 KGHDR, CDR2 SFDVKD. This CDR3 has 14 amino acids. Trimming cost V 5 bases and J 3 bases, with 11 bases left between them. The CDR3 sequence: CATSATLGTDTQYF. The CDR3 bases are TGTGCCACCAGTGCCACACTGGGGACAGATACGCAGTATTTT.

The chain has TRBV29-1 and TRBJ1-4; D may be TRBD1 (5 bases). The CDR3 length is 12 residues. V dropped 3 bases and J dropped 13 bases, with 15 bases sitting between them. In germline, CDR1 is SQVTM, CDR2 ANQGSEA. CDR3: CSVESGGEVLFF. The DNA of the CDR3 is TGCAGCGTTGAGTCTGGGGGAGAGGTACTGTTTTTT. Full variable domain (remainder filled in from reference TRBV29-1 and TRBJ1-4): SAVISQKPSRDICQRGTSLTIQCQVDSQVTMMFWYRQQPGQSLTLIATANQGSEATYESGFVIDKFPISRPNLTFSTLTVSNMSPEDSSIYLCSVESGGEVLFFGSGTQLSVL.